This entry lists 13 T cell receptor beta chains sequenced from one sample in a study of blood T cell repertoires in COVID-19. Produced via immunoSEQ multiplex PCR; TCRdb's table is partial and in-frame only. The table lists some 95,000 clones, 87% of them singletons. Sequencing used peripheral blood. The receptors shown here come from a man between 70 and 80 years old with acute or convalescent COVID-19.

The chain carries TRBV4-2 and TRBJ1-5; maybe TRBD1 (5 bases). Trimming stripped 1 base from V and 7 bases from J, with 14 bases between. This CDR3 is 15 amino acids long. Germline values: CDR1 LGHNA, CDR2 YNFKEQ. CDR3 nucleotide sequence: TGTGCCAGCAGCCAAGGGAGGGGAGCGGGACAGCCCCAGCATTTT. It is translated as CASSQGRGAGQPQHF.

The rearrangement links TRBV29-1 to TRBJ1-2; D might be TRBD1 (6 bases). This CDR3 contains 16 residues. The germline V gene encodes CDR1 SQVTM and CDR2 ANQGSEA. V was pared by 0 bases and J by 4 bases, with 18 bases between. The CDR3 nucleotides are TGCAGCGTTGAAGATGGGTTCAGGGGATGGTCCTATGGCTACACCTTC. Translated, it gives CSVEDGFRGWSYGYTF.

This rearrangement joins TRBV5-4 to TRBJ1-2; 9 bases match TRBD1. CDR1 and CDR2 (germline): SGHNT, YYREEE (reference sequence). The CDR3 is 18 amino acids. With 4 bases clipped from V and 1 base from J, the junction kept 14 bases outside the gene matches. CDR3 sequence reads: CASSDSLQGARINYGYTF. The DNA of the CDR3 is TGTGCCAGCAGCGATTCATTACAGGGGGCCCGGATTAACTATGGCTACACCTTC.

The gene calls are TRBV5-5 and TRBJ2-7; TRBD2 matches at 8 bases. CDR1 is SGHKS, CDR2 YYEKEE, per germline (reference sequence). J gave up 2 bases and V 0 bases, and 7 bases lay outside the gene matches. This CDR3 region has 16 residues. CDR3 sequence reads: CASSLDRGGPTYEQYV. CDR3 sequence (DNA): TGTGCCAGCAGCTTGGATCGCGGGGGGCCAACCTACGAGCAGTACGTC.

This clone was detected only once. V usage is TRBV6-6 and J usage is TRBJ1-3; D remains ambiguous. The CDR3 spans 16 residues. V was cut by 5 bases and J by 0 bases, with 14 bases left in between. Germline CDR1 MNHNY, CDR2 SVGAGI (reference sequence). The CDR3 loop is CASSLQVGSSGNTIYF. The CDR3 coding sequence is TGTGCCAGCAGTCTACAAGTCGGGTCCTCTGGAAACACCATATATTTT.

The gene calls are TRBV19 and TRBJ2-7, with 7 bases fitting TRBD1. Per the germline V gene, CDR1 is LNHDA and CDR2 is SQIVND (reference sequence). The CDR3 spans 14 residues. After removal of 8 bases from V and 7 bases from J, the junction contained 14 bases not matched to a gene. DNA of the CDR3: TGTGCCAGTCAGGGACAGACTGGAGCCGGAGAGCAGTACTTC. This gives the protein CASQGQTGAGEQYF. Full variable domain (outside the CDR3, taken from reference TRBV19 and TRBJ2-7): DGGITQSPKYLFRKEGQNVTLSCEQNLNHDAMYWYRQDPGQGLRLIYYSQIVNDFQKGDIAEGYSVSREKKESFPLTVTSAQKNPTAFYLCASQGQTGAGEQYFGPGTRLTVT.

The gene calls are TRBV18 and TRBJ1-1, with 8 bases lining up with TRBD1. J was trimmed by 1 base and V by 4 bases; bases with no gene match: 2. Germline CDR1 KGHSH, CDR2 LQKENI. This CDR3 spans 14 amino acids. The CDR3 sequence: CASSLGTGNTEAFF. DNA for the CDR3: TGTGCCAGCTCACTGGGGACAGGGAACACTGAAGCTTTCTTT.

This clone showed up just once. V is TRBV11-2 and J is TRBJ2-3, with 7 bases lining up with TRBD2. V was pared by 2 bases and J by 1 base, with 3 bases of the junction left unmatched. CDR3 length: 15 amino acids. Germline V gives CDR1 SGHAT, CDR2 FQNNGV. The CDR3 is CASSLNAGGTDTQYF. DNA for the CDR3: TGTGCCAGCAGCTTAAACGCGGGGGGCACAGATACGCAGTATTTT.

The chain combines TRBV23-1 with TRBJ1-2; a weak D match, TRBD1 (6 bases). TRBV23-1 is filed as an ORF, its function uncertain. Trimming cost V 0 bases and J 4 bases, with 21 bases left between them. This CDR3 spans 18 amino acids. The CDR3 sequence is CASSQSFTGVPGAYGYTF. The CDR3 bases are TGCGCCAGCAGTCAATCCTTTACCGGGGTCCCAGGGGCCTATGGCTACACCTTC.

The V and J genes are TRBV10-2 and TRBJ1-1; D is undetermined. There are 12 residues in the CDR3. Per the germline V gene, CDR1 is WSHSY and CDR2 is SAAADI. The germline V and J ends were trimmed by 10 bases and 4 bases, with 13 bases remaining between them. CDR3 in DNA: TGCGCCACCCAGGTGGGGAGCACTGAAGCTTTCTTT. Protein: CATQVGSTEAFF.

This clone was seen only a few times. The V and J genes are TRBV11-2 and TRBJ1-6; TRBD1 is a possible D gene (6 bases). This CDR3 is 16 amino acids long. Germline values: CDR1 SGHAT, CDR2 FQNNGV. The germline V and J ends were trimmed by 1 base and 3 bases, with 10 bases remaining between them. This CDR3 is CASSLGTAFYNSPLHF. CDR3 in DNA: TGTGCCAGCAGCTTAGGGACAGCCTTCTATAATTCACCCCTCCACTTT. Combining the CDR3 with reference TRBV11-2 and TRBJ1-6 gives the whole variable domain EAGVAQSPRYKIIEKRQSVAFWCNPISGHATLYWYQQILGQGPKLLIQFQNNGVVDDSQLPKDRFSAERLKGVDSTLKIQPAKLEDSAVYLCASSLGTAFYNSPLHFGNGTRLTVT.

The rearrangement uses TRBV5-1 and TRBJ1-6; D call uncertain. Trimming cost V 0 bases and J 7 bases, with 8 bases left between them. This CDR3 region has 14 residues. Germline CDR1 SGHRS, CDR2 YFSETQ. For the CDR3, the DNA is TGCGCCAGCAGCTTGGGTATCGGGAATTCACCCCTCCACTTT. This encodes CASSLGIGNSPLHF.

The rearrangement uses TRBV28 and TRBJ2-3; 9 nucleotides match TRBD2. Germline V CDR1 and CDR2: MDHEN, SYDVKM. There are 16 residues in the CDR3. Trimming cost V 5 bases and J 1 base; bases outside gene matches: 7. The CDR3 region is CASSPPASGGTDTQYF. The CDR3 DNA sequence: TGTGCCAGCAGTCCTCCGGCTAGCGGGGGCACAGATACGCAGTATTTT.